One sample yielded the 11 T cell receptor beta chains listed below, sequenced in a study of T-cell reconstitution after alpha-beta-depleted transplantation in children (TCRdb year 2016). Library prep was done by PCR. These reads were obtained on an Illumina HiSeq 2500. To normalize quantification of the TCRbeta repertoire, the TCR libraries were built with molecular barcoding that relied on unique molecular identifiers. TCRdb reworked the public reads: Q25 trimming with fastp, MiXCR clone assembly, productive beta chains retained. Rows are combined by CDR3 protein, so each entry shows the most common genes and DNA. This sample gives 98,000 or so distinct CDR3 sequences in total; less than 25% of them show up just once. 20% to 25% of the sample lies in the top ten. The treatment or condition label for this specimen denotes: allogeneic hematopoietic cell transplantation with graft depleted of TCRalphabeta T cells and CD19 B cells.

The sequences come from PBMCs, collected before TCRalphabeta/CD19-depleted stem cell transplant. Receptors were obtained from a boy between 2 and 10 years old with acute lymphoblastic leukemia, due to receive a stem cell transplant.

The chain carries TRBV10-3 and TRBJ2-3; D possibly matches TRBD1 or TRBD2 (5 bases each). V was clipped by 2 bases and J by 6 bases, with 21 bases between them. Per the germline V gene, CDR1 is ENHRY and CDR2 is SYGVKD. CDR3 size: 17 residues. This chain's CDR3 is CAISEPGQRGGQDTQYF. The CDR3 nucleotides read TGTGCCATCAGTGAGCCTGGTCAGAGGGGCGGTCAGGATACGCAGTATTTT.

This clonotype has at least ten counts. The chain joins TRBV20-1 to TRBJ2-1; D remains unclear. V was cut by 6 bases and J by 4 bases, with 7 bases left in between. The CDR3 runs to 11 residues. Germline lookup yields CDR1 DFQATT and CDR2 SNEGSKA (reference sequence). CDR3 bases: TGCAGTGCCGAGCTATACAATGAGCAGTTCTTC. Protein product: CSAELYNEQFF.

The chain employs TRBV7-9 and TRBJ2-5, with a possible D match to TRBD2 (5 bases). Per the germline V gene, CDR1 is SEHNR and CDR2 is FQNEAQ (reference sequence). Trimming shortened V by 5 bases and J by 3 bases, and 19 bases separated the two germline ends. This CDR3 is built from 16 residues. CDR3 nucleotide sequence: TGTGCCAGCAGCCTCCGGACGGACCGACTAAAAGAGACCCAGTACTTC. Amino acids: CASSLRTDRLKETQYF.

This clonotype turned up a few times. This sequence joins TRBV5-5 and TRBJ1-1; D is perhaps TRBD1 (5 bases). Germline lookup yields CDR1 SGHKS and CDR2 YYEKEE (reference sequence). V lost 2 bases, J lost 6 bases, and 17 bases lay in between. This CDR3 has 15 amino acids. CDR3 bases: TGTGCCAGCAGCTTAGCAGCAGGGCTGATGGCTGAAGCTTTCTTT. Amino acid sequence: CASSLAAGLMAEAFF.

This clonotype has just a few counts. The gene calls are TRBV6-1 and TRBJ2-2; 7 bases fit TRBD1. The germline gives CDR1 MNHNS, CDR2 SASEGT. The CDR3 sequence is 17 residues long. Trimming cost V 7 bases and J 1 base; bases outside gene matches: 12. The CDR3 sequence: CASIKEWGQMNTGELFF. The CDR3 bases are TGTGCCAGCATAAAGGAGTGGGGACAGATGAACACCGGGGAGCTGTTTTTT.

J is TRBJ1-1 and V is TRBV19; TRBD1 is a possible D gene (6 bases). V lost 8 bases, J lost 3 bases, and 16 bases lay in between. Germline assignment: CDR1 LNHDA and CDR2 SQIVND (reference sequence). CDR3 size: 14 residues. CDR3 coding DNA: TGTGCCAGTCTTCCCTCGTACAGGGACACTGAAGCTTTCTTT. Translating it yields CASLPSYRDTEAFF.

This chain uses TRBV5-1 with TRBJ2-5; 8 bases fit TRBD1. The CDR3 spans 14 residues. Losses at the gene ends were 4 bases for V and 5 bases for J; bases not matched to a gene: 7. Germline CDR1 reads SGHRS; CDR2 reads YFSETQ. CDR3 loop: CASSGTTGVETQYF. CDR3 nucleotides: TGCGCCAGCAGCGGAACGACAGGGGTGGAGACCCAGTACTTC.

The rearrangement uses TRBV6-5 and TRBJ1-5; D is unclear. V shed 0 bases and J shed 6 bases, with 6 bases lying between them. The CDR3 extends over 13 amino acids. Germline V CDR1 and CDR2: MNHEY, SVGAGI. The CDR3 sequence is CASSYSLSQPQHF. Here the CDR3 DNA reads TGTGCCAGCAGTTACTCCCTTTCTCAGCCCCAGCATTTT.

This chain uses TRBV5-4 with TRBJ2-2; 7 positions match TRBD1. Germline CDR1 reads SGHNT; CDR2 reads YYREEE (reference sequence). This CDR3 comprises 15 residues. V was clipped by 4 bases and J by 6 bases; unmatched bases: 9. The CDR3 protein is CASSPQGGAPGELFF. The CDR3 DNA sequence: TGTGCCAGCAGCCCCCAAGGGGGCGCCCCCGGGGAGCTGTTTTTT.

A remark on this clonotype: One end of the junction fails to match germline, which may point to a read error. The chain employs TRBV7-8 and TRBJ2-1; D call uncertain. Germline V gives CDR1 SGHVS, CDR2 FQNEAQ. This CDR3 contains 12 residues. The DNA for the CDR3 is TGTGCCTGCAGCTTAGATCCTAATGAGCAGTTCTTC. Its protein product is CACSLDPNEQFF.

Only a few counts were recorded for this clonotype. The gene calls are TRBV20-1 and TRBJ2-7; D may be TRBD2 (6 bases). CDR1 and CDR2 from the germline V gene are DFQATT and SNEGSKA (reference sequence). This CDR3 is 12 amino acids long. V shed 0 bases and J shed 4 bases, with 7 bases lying between them. The CDR3 region is CSAREGTYEQYF. Written as DNA, the CDR3 is TGCAGTGCTAGAGAGGGGACTTACGAGCAGTACTTC.